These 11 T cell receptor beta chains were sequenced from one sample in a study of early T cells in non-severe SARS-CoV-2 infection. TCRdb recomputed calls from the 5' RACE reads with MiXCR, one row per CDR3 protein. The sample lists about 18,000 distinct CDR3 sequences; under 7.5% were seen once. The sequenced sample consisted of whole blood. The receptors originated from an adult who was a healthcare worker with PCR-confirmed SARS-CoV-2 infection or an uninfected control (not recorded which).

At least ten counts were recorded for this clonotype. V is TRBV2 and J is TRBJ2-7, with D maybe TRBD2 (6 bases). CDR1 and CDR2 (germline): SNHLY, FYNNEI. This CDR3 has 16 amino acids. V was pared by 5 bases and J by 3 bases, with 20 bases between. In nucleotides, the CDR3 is TGTGCCAGCAGTTCAATGGCGGGGCCTTCGTTCTACGAGCAGTACTTC. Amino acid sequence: CASSSMAGPSFYEQYF.

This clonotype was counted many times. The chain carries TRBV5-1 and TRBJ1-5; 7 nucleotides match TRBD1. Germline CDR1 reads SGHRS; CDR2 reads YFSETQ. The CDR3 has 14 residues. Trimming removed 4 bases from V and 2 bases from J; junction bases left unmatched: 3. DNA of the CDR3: TGCGCCAGCAGCCCTGGGACAGGCAATCAGCCCCAGCATTTT. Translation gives CASSPGTGNQPQHF.

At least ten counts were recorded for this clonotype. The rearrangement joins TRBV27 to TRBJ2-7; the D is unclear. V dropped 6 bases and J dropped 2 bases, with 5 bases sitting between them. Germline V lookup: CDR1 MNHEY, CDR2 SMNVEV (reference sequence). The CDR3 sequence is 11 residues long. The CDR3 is CASSSAYEQYF. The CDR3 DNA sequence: TGTGCCAGCAGCTCAGCCTACGAGCAGTACTTC.

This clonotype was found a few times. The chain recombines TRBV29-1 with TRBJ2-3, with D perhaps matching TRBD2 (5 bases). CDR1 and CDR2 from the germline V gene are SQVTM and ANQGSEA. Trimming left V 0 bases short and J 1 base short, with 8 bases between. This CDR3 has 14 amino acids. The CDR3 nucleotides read TGCAGCGTTGAAGAGGTTAGCGGCACAGATACGCAGTATTTT. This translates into CSVEEVSGTDTQYF.

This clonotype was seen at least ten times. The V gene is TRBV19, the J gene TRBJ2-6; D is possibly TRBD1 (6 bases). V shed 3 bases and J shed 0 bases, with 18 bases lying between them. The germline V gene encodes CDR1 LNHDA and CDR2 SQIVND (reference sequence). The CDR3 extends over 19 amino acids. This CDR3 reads CASSIDRIEAPSGANVLTF. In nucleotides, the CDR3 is TGTGCCAGTAGTATCGACAGGATAGAGGCCCCCTCTGGGGCCAACGTCCTGACTTTC.

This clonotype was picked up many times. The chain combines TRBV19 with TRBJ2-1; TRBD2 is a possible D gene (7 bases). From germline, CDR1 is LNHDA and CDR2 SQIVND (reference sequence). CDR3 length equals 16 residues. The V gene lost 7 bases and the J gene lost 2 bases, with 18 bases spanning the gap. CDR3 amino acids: CASTLGGLDPYNEQFF. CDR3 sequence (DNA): TGTGCCAGTACCCTGGGGGGGCTTGATCCCTACAATGAGCAGTTCTTC.

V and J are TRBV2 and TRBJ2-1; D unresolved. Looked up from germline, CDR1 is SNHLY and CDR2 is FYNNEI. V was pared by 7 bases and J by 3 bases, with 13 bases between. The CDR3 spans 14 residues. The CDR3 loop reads CASTGGSNYNEQFF. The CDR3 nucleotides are TGTGCCAGCACTGGCGGATCGAACTACAATGAGCAGTTCTTC.

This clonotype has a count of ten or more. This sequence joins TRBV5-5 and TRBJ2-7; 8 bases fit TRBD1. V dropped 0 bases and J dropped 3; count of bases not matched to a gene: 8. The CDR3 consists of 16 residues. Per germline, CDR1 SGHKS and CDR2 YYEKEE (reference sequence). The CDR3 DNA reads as TGTGCCAGCAGCTTGGCAGCAGGGGGCCTCCTCTACGAGCAGTACTTC. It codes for CASSLAAGGLLYEQYF.

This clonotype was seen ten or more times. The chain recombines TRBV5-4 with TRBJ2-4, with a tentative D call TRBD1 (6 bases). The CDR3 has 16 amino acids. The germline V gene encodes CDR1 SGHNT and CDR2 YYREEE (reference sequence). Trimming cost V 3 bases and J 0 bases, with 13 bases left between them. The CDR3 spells CASSWQQGVAKNIQYF. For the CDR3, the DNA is TGTGCCAGCAGCTGGCAACAGGGAGTAGCCAAAAACATTCAGTACTTC.

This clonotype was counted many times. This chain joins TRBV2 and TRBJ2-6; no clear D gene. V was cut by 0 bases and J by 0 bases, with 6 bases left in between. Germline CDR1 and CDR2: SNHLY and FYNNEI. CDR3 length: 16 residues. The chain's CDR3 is CASSEAYHSGANVLTF. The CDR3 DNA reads TGTGCCAGCAGTGAAGCGTATCACTCTGGGGCCAACGTCCTGACTTTC.

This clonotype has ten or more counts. The CDR3 spells CSVDEANYGYTF. For the CDR3, the DNA is TGCAGCGTTGACGAAGCTAACTATGGCTACACCTTC. The chain carries TRBV29-1 and TRBJ1-2; D ambiguous. The V gene lost 3 bases and the J gene lost 0 bases, with 5 bases spanning the gap. The V gene's germline CDR1 is SQVTM and CDR2 ANQGSEA. This CDR3 comprises 12 residues. Looking up the rest from reference TRBV29-1 and TRBJ1-2 gives the full variable domain: SAVISQKPSRDICQRGTSLTIQCQVDSQVTMMFWYRQQPGQSLTLIATANQGSEATYESGFVIDKFPISRPNLTFSTLTVSNMSPEDSSIYLCSVDEANYGYTFGSGTRLTVV.